This T cell receptor (beta chain) was sequenced during a study of OX40 agonist ivuxolimab in advanced cancers. Study information: Participants could have had prior anti-PD-1, anti-PD-L1 or anti-CTLA-4 therapy, and around 40% had some.

Clones were sequenced by immunoSEQ multiplex PCR, and TCRdb holds only the in-frame ones, with some missing. The table has around 25,000 clones, around four fifths seen once. With regard to this clone: No antigen is known for it.

The germline gives CDR1 SGHNT, CDR2 YYREEE (reference sequence). Trimming at V came to 3 bases and at J to 1 base, leaving 7 bases not matched to a gene. The CDR3 length is 16 residues. Study-wide results and caveats: Some nonresponders also had low normalized T-cell clonal expansion.

The TCR originated in an adult with an advanced solid tumor such as melanoma, head and neck, liver or kidney cancer. The chain employs TRBV5-4 and TRBJ2-3; 8 bases are shared with TRBD1. Specimen: CD4+ or CD8+ T cells sorted from blood, collected in a trial of the OX40 agonist ivuxolimab. For the CDR3, the DNA is TGTGCCAGCAGCTCGCCTCCGGGACAGGGCACAGATACGCAGTATTTT. This codes for CASSSPPGQGTDTQYF.